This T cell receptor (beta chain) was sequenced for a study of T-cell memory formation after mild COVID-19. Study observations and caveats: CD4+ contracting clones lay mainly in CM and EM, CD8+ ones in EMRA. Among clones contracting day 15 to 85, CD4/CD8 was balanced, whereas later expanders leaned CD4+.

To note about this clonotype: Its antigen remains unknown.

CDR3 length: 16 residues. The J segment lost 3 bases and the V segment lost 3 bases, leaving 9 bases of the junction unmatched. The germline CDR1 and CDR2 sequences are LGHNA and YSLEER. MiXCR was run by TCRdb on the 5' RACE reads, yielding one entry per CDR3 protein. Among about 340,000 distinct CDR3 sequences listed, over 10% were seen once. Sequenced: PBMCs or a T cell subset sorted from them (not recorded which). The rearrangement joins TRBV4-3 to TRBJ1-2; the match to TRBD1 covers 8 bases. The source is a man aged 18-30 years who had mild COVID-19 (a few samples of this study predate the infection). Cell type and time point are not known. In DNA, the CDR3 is TGCGCCAGCAGCCAGGTGGACAGGGCGATTTACTATGGCTACACCTTC. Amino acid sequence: CASSQVDRAIYYGYTF.